The subject of this entry is one T cell receptor (beta chain). Extraction yielded at least 5 micrograms of total RNA per sample. The data are from a study of blood T cells in healthy people across ages. A second PCR, run for about 7 to 11 cycles, used a sample-barcoded 5' primer plus a J-beta primer mix. Every sample produced at least 2.5 million CDR3-containing paired-end reads. MiXCR, run by TCRdb on the 5' RACE reads, gives a single entry per CDR3 protein. The data hold hundreds of thousands of distinct CDR3 sequences, with 55% to 75% observed a single time. This CDR3 is 12 amino acids long. CDR1 and CDR2 from the germline V gene are MNHEY and SVGEGT. Trimming took off 6 bases at V and 5 bases at J, with 10 bases between the two ends.

The V and J genes are TRBV6-2 or TRBV6-3 and TRBJ1-1; the D is unclear. Material for sequencing was blood. This receptor was taken from a man in his thirties or forties in good health. The CDR3 loop is CASSPVWTEAFF. As DNA, the CDR3 is TGTGCCAGCAGCCCGGTATGGACTGAAGCTTTCTTT.